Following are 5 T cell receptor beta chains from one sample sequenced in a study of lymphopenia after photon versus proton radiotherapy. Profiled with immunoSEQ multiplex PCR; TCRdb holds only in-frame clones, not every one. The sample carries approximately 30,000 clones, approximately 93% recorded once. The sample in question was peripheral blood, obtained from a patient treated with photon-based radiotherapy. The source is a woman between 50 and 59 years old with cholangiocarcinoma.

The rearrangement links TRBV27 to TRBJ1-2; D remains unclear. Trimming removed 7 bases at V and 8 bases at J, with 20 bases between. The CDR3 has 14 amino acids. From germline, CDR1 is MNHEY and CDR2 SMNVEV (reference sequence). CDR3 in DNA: TGTGCCAGCAAGACGGAATTCGGGATTCGCGGCTACACCTTC. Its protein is CASKTEFGIRGYTF.

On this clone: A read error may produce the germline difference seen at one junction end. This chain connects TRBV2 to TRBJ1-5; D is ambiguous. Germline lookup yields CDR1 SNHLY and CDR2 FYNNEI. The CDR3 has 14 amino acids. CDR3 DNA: TGTGCCAGCAGAGAAGACGGACTGAGGCAGCCCCAGCATTTT. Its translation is CASREDGLRQPQHF.

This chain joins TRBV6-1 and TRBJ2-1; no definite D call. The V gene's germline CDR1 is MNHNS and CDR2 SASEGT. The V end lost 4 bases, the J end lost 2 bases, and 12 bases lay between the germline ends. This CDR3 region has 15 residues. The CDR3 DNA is TGTGCCAGCAGTGTAGACTCCGAAGCCTACAATGAGCAGTTCTTC. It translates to CASSVDSEAYNEQFF.

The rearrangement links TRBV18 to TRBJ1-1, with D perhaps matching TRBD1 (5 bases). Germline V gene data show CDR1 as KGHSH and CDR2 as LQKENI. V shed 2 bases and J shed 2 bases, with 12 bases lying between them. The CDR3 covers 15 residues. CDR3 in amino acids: CASSPGMGPNTEAFF. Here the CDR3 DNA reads TGTGCCAGCTCACCAGGGATGGGACCTAACACTGAAGCTTTCTTT.

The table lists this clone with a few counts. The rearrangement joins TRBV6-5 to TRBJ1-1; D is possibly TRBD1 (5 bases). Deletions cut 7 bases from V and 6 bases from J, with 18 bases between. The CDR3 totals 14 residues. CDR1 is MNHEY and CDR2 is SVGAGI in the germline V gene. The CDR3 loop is CASNPTGPRSEAFF. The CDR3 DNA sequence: TGTGCCAGCAACCCAACGGGACCAAGGTCTGAAGCTTTCTTT.